One and the same sample provided the 5 T cell receptor beta chains below, sequenced in a study of T-cell reconstitution after alpha-beta-depleted transplantation in children. TCRbeta library preparation incorporated unique molecular identifiers. TCRdb re-called the PCR reads with MiXCR, one entry per CDR3 protein. The table lists about 540,000 distinct CDR3 sequences, roughly 18% of them singletons, with roughly 3.3% in the top ten. The sample consisted of PBMCs from the stem cell graft donor, taken from the stem cell graft. The source is a human donor who donated a stem cell graft to a child with acute lymphoblastic leukemia.

This clonotype was picked up a small number of times. The V gene is TRBV11-2, the J gene TRBJ2-1; the match to TRBD2 covers 10 bases. This CDR3 is built from 20 residues. Germline-derived CDR1 and CDR2 are SGHAT and FQNNGV. Unmatched junction bases numbered 15, after V lost 0 bases and J lost 4 bases. CDR3 in amino acids: CASSLDSSGRTAPPYNEQFF. The CDR3 nucleotides read TGTGCCAGCAGCTTAGATAGTAGCGGGAGGACGGCCCCCCCATACAATGAGCAGTTCTTC.

This chain uses TRBV10-1 with TRBJ2-3; D is uncertain. Trimming cost V 6 bases and J 6 bases, with 13 bases left between them. The CDR3 is 13 residues long. Germline CDR1 is WNHNN and CDR2 is SYGVQD (reference sequence). CDR3 DNA sequence: TGCGCCAGCAGGGCTTCGGCGGCGGATACGCAGTATTTT. Translation: CASRASAADTQYF.

The table lists this clonotype with a few counts. This chain uses TRBV29-1 with TRBJ2-7, with 9 bases aligning to TRBD2. V trimming: 7 bases; J trimming: 2 bases; junction bases outside the gene matches: 6. The CDR3 runs to 13 residues. The germline CDR1 and CDR2 sequences are SQVTM and ANQGSEA. The CDR3 DNA follows: TGCAGCGCATGGACTAGCGACCCCTACGAGCAGTACTTC. Protein product: CSAWTSDPYEQYF.

This chain joins TRBV6-1 and TRBJ1-1; the D gene is possibly TRBD1 (5 bases). The CDR3 has 17 residues. Trimming removed 6 bases from V and 1 base from J, with 21 bases in between. Germline CDR1 MNHNS, CDR2 SASEGT. CDR3 coding DNA: TGTGCCAGCAGCATATCCCCCAATCAGGGCCCGAACACTGAAGCTTTCTTT. It specifies CASSISPNQGPNTEAFF.

This clonotype turned up a few times. The chain links TRBV20-1 to TRBJ1-5, with TRBD1 matching over 8 bases. V lost 0 bases and J lost 0; bases outside the gene matches: 10. CDR1 is DFQATT and CDR2 is SNEGSKA in the germline V gene (reference sequence). This CDR3 spans 18 amino acids. The CDR3 region is CSARDRRDRTYSNQPQHF. The CDR3 region has the DNA TGCAGTGCTAGAGATCGGCGGGACAGGACTTATAGCAATCAGCCCCAGCATTTT.